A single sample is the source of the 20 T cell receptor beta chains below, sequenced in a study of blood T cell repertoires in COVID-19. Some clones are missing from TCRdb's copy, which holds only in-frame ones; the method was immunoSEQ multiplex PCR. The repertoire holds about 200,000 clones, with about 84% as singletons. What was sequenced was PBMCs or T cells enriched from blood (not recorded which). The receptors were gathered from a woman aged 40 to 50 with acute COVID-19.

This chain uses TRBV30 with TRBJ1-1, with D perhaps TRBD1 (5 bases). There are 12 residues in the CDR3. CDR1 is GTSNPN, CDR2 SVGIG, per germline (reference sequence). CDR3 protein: CAVVRVGTEAFF. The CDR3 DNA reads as TGTGCTGTGGTCAGGGTGGGTACTGAAGCTTTCTTT.

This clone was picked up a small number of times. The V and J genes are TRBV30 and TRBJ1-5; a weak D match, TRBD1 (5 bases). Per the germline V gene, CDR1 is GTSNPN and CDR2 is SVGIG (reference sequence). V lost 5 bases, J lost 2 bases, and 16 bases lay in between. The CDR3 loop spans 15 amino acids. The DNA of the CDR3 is TGTGCCTGGGGGTCAAAAGGGGTTGGCAATCAGCCCCAGCATTTT. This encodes CAWGSKGVGNQPQHF.

The DNA for the CDR3 is TGTGCCAGTAGGCCTCGGGGACAGAAGAACCACAATGAGCAGTTCTTC. Amino acids: CASRPRGQKNHNEQFF. V and J are TRBV19 and TRBJ2-1; 7 bases agree with TRBD1. The CDR3 has 16 residues. V lost 6 bases and J lost 5; bases outside the gene matches: 13. CDR1 LNHDA and CDR2 SQIVND come from the germline V gene (reference sequence).

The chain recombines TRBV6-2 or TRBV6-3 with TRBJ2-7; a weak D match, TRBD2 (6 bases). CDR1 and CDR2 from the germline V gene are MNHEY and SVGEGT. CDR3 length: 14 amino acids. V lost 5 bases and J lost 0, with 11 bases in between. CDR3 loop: CASSGTSSSYEQYF. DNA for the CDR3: TGTGCCAGCAGTGGGACTTCCAGCTCCTACGAGCAGTACTTC.

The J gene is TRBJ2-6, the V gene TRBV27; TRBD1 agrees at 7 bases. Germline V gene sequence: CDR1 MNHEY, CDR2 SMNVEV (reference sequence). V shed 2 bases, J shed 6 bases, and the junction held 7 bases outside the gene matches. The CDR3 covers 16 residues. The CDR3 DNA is TGTGCCAGCAGTTTAGGGCAGGGGGACGAGGCCAACGTCCTGACTTTC. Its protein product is CASSLGQGDEANVLTF. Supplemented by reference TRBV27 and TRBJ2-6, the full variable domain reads EAQVTQNPRYLITVTGKKLTVTCSQNMNHEYMSWYRQDPGLGLRQIYYSMNVEVTDKGDVPEGYKVSRKEKRNFPLILESPSPNQTSLYFCASSLGQGDEANVLTFGAGSRLTVL.

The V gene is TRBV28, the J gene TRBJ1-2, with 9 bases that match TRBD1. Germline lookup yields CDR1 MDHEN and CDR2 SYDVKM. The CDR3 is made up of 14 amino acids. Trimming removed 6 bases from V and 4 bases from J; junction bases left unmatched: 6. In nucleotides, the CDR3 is TGTGCCAGCAGACAGGGGGCCGGAATCTATGGCTACACCTTC. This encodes CASRQGAGIYGYTF.

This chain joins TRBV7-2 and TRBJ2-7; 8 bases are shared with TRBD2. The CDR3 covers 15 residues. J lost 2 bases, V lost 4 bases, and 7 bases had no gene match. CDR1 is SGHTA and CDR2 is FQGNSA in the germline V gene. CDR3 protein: CASSSTTTSAYEQYF. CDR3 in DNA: TGTGCCAGCAGCTCCACGACGACTAGCGCCTACGAGCAGTACTTC.

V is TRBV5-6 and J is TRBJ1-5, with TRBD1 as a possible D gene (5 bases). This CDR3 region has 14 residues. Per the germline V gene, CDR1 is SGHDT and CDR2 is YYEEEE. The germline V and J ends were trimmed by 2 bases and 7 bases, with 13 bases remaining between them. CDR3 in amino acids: CASSFRMGPQPQHF. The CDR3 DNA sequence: TGTGCCAGCAGCTTCAGGATGGGGCCCCAGCCCCAGCATTTT. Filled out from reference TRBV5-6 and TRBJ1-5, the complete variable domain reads DAGVTQSPTHLIKTRGQQVTLRCSPKSGHDTVSWYQQALGQGPQFIFQYYEEEERQRGNFPDRFSGHQFPNYSSELNVNALLLGDSALYLCASSFRMGPQPQHFGDGTRLSIL.

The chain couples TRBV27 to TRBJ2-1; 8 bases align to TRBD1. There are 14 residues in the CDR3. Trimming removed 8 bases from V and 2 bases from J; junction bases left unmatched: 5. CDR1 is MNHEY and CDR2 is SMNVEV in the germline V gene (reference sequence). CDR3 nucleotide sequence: TGTGCCAGCGGCGGCAGGGGGCCCTACAATGAGCAGTTCTTC. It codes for CASGGRGPYNEQFF.

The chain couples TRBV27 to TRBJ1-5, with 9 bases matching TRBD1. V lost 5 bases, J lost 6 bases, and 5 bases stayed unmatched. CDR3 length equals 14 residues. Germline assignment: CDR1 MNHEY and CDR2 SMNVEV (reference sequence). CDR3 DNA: TGTGCCAGCAGTCCACGGGACAGGGTTCAGCCCCAGCATTTT. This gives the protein CASSPRDRVQPQHF.

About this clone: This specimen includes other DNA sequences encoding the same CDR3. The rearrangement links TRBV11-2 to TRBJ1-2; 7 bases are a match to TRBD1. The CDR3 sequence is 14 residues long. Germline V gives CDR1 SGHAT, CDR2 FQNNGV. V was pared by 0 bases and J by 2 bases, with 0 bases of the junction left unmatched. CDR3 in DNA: TGTGCCAGCAGCTTAGACAGGGGGAACTATGGCTACACCTTC. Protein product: CASSLDRGNYGYTF.

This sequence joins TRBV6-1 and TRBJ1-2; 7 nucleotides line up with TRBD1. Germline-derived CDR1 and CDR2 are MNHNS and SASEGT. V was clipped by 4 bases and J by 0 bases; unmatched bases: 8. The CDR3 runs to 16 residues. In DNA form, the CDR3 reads TGTGCCAGCAGTGCGGGGCGAGGGGGCGCTAACTATGGCTACACCTTC. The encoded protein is CASSAGRGGANYGYTF.

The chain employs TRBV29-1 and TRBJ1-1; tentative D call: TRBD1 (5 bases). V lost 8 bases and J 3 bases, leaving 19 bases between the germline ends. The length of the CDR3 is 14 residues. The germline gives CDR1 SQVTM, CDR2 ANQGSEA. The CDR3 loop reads CSSQIGGVYTEAFF. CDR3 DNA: TGCAGCTCCCAAATCGGAGGGGTTTACACTGAAGCTTTCTTT.

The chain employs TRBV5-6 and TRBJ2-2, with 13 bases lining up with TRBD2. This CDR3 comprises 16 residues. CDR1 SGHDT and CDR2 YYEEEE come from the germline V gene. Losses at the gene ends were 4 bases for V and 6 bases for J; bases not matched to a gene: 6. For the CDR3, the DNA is TGTGCCAGCAGCCATACCGGACTAGCGGGAGCCGGGGAGCTGTTTTTT. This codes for CASSHTGLAGAGELFF.

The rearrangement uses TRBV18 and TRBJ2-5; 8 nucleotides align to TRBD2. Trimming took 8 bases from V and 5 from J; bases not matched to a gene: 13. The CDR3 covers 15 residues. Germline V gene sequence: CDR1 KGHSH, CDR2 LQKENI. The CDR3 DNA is TGTGCCAGCGGTTACCGAGGGACTAGATCGGAGACCCAGTACTTC. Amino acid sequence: CASGYRGTRSETQYF.

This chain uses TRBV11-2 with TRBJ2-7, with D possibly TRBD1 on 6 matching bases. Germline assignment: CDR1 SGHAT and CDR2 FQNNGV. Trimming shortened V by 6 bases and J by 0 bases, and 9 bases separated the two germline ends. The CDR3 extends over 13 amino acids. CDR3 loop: CASSIGGSYEQYF. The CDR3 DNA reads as TGTGCCAGCAGTATAGGGGGCTCCTACGAGCAGTACTTC.

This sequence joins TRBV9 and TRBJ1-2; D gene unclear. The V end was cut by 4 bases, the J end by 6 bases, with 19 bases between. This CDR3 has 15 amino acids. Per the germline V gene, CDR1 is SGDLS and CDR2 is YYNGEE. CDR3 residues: CASSRQLTHGNGYTF. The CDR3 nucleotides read TGTGCCAGCAGCCGACAACTGACACACGGTAATGGCTACACCTTC.

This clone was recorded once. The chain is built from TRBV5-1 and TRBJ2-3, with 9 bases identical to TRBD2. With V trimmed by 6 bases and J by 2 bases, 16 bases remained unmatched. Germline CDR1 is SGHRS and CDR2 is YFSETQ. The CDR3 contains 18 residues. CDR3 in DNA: TGCGCCAGCACGAGCCGCGGGCAGCGGGGGGTGTCCACAGATACGCAGTATTTT. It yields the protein CASTSRGQRGVSTDTQYF.

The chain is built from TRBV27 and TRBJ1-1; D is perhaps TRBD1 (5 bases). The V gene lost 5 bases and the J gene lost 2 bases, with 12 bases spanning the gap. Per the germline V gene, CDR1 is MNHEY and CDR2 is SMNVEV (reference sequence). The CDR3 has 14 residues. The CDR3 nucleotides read TGTGCCAGCAGTGCTCTAGGGGAAAACACTGAAGCTTTCTTT. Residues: CASSALGENTEAFF.

CDR3 sequence reads: CSVDKGGNTEAFF. CDR3 nucleotides: TGCAGCGTTGATAAGGGAGGGAACACTGAAGCTTTCTTT. The rearrangement uses TRBV29-1 and TRBJ1-1; D remains unclear. V lost 3 bases and J 1 base, leaving 9 bases between the germline ends. In germline, CDR1 is SQVTM, CDR2 ANQGSEA. The CDR3 is 13 amino acids.